These T cell receptor beta chains were read from a single sample in a study of blood T cell repertoires in COVID-19. Data came from immunoSEQ multiplex PCR; TCRdb stores just in-frame clones and leaves some out. The table has roughly 380,000 clones, about 80% seen once; the top ten hold more than 0.95%. The sequencing sample was made of peripheral blood. The receptors were gathered from a human donor with acute or convalescent COVID-19. The donor label of this sample is uncertain. The CDR3 runs from the conserved cysteine through the conserved F or W. The order of the fields is V gene, clone size, J gene, D gene, CDR3 DNA, CDR3 protein. The D gene is left open where the match is weak. A clone size is listed for some rows: how often the clone was seen (once, few, many), or a class if it is expanded.

V gene: TRBV12-3/TRBV12-4; clone size: NA; J gene: TRBJ1-5; D gene: NA; CDR3 DNA: TGTGCCAGCAGCCTCCGGGGTCAGCCCCAGCATTTT; CDR3 protein: CASSLRGQPQHF
V gene: TRBV7-9; clone size: NA; J gene: TRBJ1-4; D gene: NA; CDR3 DNA: TGTGCCAGCAGCTTAGCGGCGGCGGGAAGTGAAAAACTGTTTTTT; CDR3 protein: CASSLAAAGSEKLFF
V gene: TRBV28; clone size: once; J gene: TRBJ1-5; D gene: NA; CDR3 DNA: TGTGCCAGCAGTGCATTAGATCAGCCCCAGCATTTT; CDR3 protein: CASSALDQPQHF
V gene: TRBV6-5; clone size: NA; J gene: TRBJ2-1; D gene: NA; CDR3 DNA: TGTGCCAGCAGTTACTCCTGGGCCAATGAGCAGTTCTTC; CDR3 protein: CASSYSWANEQFF
V gene: TRBV15; clone size: NA; J gene: TRBJ1-1; D gene: NA; CDR3 DNA: TGTGCCACCAGCAGAGCGGGAGTCCAGACCGAAGCTTTCTTT; CDR3 protein: CATSRAGVQTEAFF
V gene: TRBV29-1; clone size: NA; J gene: TRBJ2-3; D gene: NA; CDR3 DNA: TGCAGCGCCCGACAGGCCACAGATACGCAGTATTTT; CDR3 protein: CSARQATDTQYF
V gene: TRBV9; clone size: NA; J gene: TRBJ1-1; D gene: NA; CDR3 DNA: TGTGCCAGCAGCGGCCCTTGGGGCCAGAACACTGAAGCTTTCTTT; CDR3 protein: CASSGPWGQNTEAFF
V gene: TRBV2; clone size: NA; J gene: TRBJ1-2; D gene: NA; CDR3 DNA: TGTGCCAGCAGTGAATATTGGTCGGGGGAAGGGTATGGCTACACCTTC; CDR3 protein: CASSEYWSGEGYGYTF
V gene: TRBV5-1; clone size: few; J gene: TRBJ1-2; D gene: TRBD1; CDR3 DNA: TGCGCCAGCAGAACAGGGGGCGACTATGGCTACACCTTC; CDR3 protein: CASRTGGDYGYTF
V gene: TRBV30; clone size: NA; J gene: TRBJ1-1; D gene: NA; CDR3 DNA: TGTGCCTGGAGTGTACGGGGAGGTGAAGCTTTCTTT; CDR3 protein: CAWSVRGGEAFF
V gene: TRBV5-4; clone size: NA; J gene: TRBJ1-5; D gene: TRBD1; CDR3 DNA: TGTGCCAGCAGCTCCAATCCGGGACAGAACAATCAGCCCCAGCATTTT; CDR3 protein: CASSSNPGQNNQPQHF
V gene: TRBV24-1; clone size: NA; J gene: TRBJ2-1; D gene: TRBD1; CDR3 DNA: TGTGCCACCAGTGCCCCGGGGACAGGGAACAATGAGCAGTTCTTC; CDR3 protein: CATSAPGTGNNEQFF
V gene: TRBV13; clone size: NA; J gene: TRBJ1-2; D gene: NA; CDR3 DNA: TGTGCCAGCAGCTTAAGGTCCAGGGCAGGTGGCTATGGCTACACCTTC; CDR3 protein: CASSLRSRAGGYGYTF